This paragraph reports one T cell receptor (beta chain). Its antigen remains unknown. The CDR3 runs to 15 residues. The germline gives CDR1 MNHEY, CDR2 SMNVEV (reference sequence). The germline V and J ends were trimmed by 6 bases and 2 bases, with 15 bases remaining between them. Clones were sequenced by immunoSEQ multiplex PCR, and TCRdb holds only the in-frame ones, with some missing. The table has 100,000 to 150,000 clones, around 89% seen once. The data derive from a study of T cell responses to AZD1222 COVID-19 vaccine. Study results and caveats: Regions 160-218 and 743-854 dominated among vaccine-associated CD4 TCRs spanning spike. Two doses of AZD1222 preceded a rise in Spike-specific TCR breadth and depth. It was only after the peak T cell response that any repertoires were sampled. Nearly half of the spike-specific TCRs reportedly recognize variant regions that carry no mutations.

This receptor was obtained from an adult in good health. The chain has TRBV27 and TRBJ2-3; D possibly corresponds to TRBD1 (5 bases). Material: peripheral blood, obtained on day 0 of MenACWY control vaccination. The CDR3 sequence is CASRGPQDITDTQYF. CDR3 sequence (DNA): TGTGCCAGCAGGGGGCCGCAGGACATCACAGATACGCAGTATTTT.